The 7 T cell receptor beta chains given below trace back to one sample, sequenced in a study of T cells in severe cutaneous drug reactions. The donors had carbamazepine-induced Stevens-Johnson syndrome or toxic epidermal necrolysis. TCR subtype-specific primers in iRepertoire multiplex PCR prepared libraries for bulk and single-cell sequencing. TCRdb reanalyzed the multiplex PCR reads, giving one entry per CDR3 protein sequence and no DNA. The sample holds approximately 9,500 distinct CDR3 sequences. Sample: cells from a skin blister. The receptors shown here come from a human donor with Stevens-Johnson syndrome, a severe cutaneous drug reaction.

This clonotype is medium-sized by frequency. This chain's CDR3 is CSARSSGEQYF. This chain joins TRBV20-1 and TRBJ2-7; TCRdb proposes TRBD1, but this gene call is untestable without DNA. The CDR3 totals 11 residues. CDR1 DFQATT and CDR2 SNEGSKA come from the germline V gene (reference sequence).

This sequence joins TRBV29-1 and TRBJ2-5; the D call from TCRdb, TRBD1, cannot be confirmed without DNA. CDR3 size: 14 residues. Germline V gene sequence: CDR1 SQVTM, CDR2 ANQGSEA. The CDR3 sequence is CSVLRGGSGETQYF.

CDR3 amino acids: CSVERVLNTEAFF. This sequence joins TRBV29-1 and TRBJ1-1. The CDR3 spans 13 residues. CDR1 and CDR2 from the germline V gene are SQVTM and ANQGSEA.

The chain links TRBV29-1 to TRBJ2-1; as DNA is missing, the TRBD2 call by TCRdb cannot be tested. This CDR3 is built from 12 residues. The germline V gene has CDR1 SQVTM and CDR2 ANQGSEA. CDR3 residues: CSASSGGYEQFF.

This chain connects TRBV29-1 to TRBJ2-7; the D call of TRBD1 rests on TCRdb alone, since no DNA is present to check it. Per the germline V gene, CDR1 is SQVTM and CDR2 is ANQGSEA. This CDR3 is 13 amino acids long. CDR3 region: CSAKRAGDYEQYF.

V gene TRBV29-1 combines with J gene TRBJ2-3; TCRdb indicates TRBD1, and absent DNA this call remains unverified. This CDR3 is built from 14 residues. Germline-derived CDR1 and CDR2 are SQVTM and ANQGSEA. The CDR3 loop is CSVSPGQGTDTQYF.

The V and J genes are TRBV29-1 and TRBJ2-7; TCRdb proposes TRBD2, but this gene call is untestable without DNA. Germline loops: CDR1 SQVTM, CDR2 ANQGSEA. The CDR3 consists of 16 residues. CDR3 region: CSVEGGRGLVPYEQYF.